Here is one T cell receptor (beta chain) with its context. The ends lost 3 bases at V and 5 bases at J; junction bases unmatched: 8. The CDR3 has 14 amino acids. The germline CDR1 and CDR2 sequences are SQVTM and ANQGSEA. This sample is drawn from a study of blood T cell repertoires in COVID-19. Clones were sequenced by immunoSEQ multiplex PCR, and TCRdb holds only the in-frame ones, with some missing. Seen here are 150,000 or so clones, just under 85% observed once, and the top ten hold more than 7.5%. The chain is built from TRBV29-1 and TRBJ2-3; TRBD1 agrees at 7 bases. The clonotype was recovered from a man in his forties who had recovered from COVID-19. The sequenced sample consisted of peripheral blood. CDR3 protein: CSVETTGMRDTQYF. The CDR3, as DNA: TGCAGCGTTGAGACGACAGGGATGAGAGATACGCAGTATTTT.